These 29 T cell receptor beta chains were all obtained from the same sample, sequenced in a study of siplizumab effects on memory and regulatory T cells. Method: immunoSEQ multiplex PCR; TCRdb's copy keeps in-frame clones and lacks some. The profile shows under 140,000 clones, roughly 92% of them singletons. Sequenced input: CD4+ T cells sorted from blood. The receptor source for this set is a human donor in good health.

The V gene is TRBV23-1, the J gene TRBJ1-2; no definite D call. TRBV23-1 qualifies as an ORF whose function is uncertain. V was clipped by 0 bases and J by 2 bases, with 10 bases between them. The CDR3 is 15 amino acids. The CDR3 loop reads CASSQSVQLNYGYTF. CDR3 DNA: TGCGCCAGCAGTCAATCGGTCCAATTAAACTATGGCTACACCTTC.

The gene calls are TRBV5-4 and TRBJ1-2; D possibly corresponds to TRBD1 (5 bases). Germline CDR1 is SGHNT and CDR2 is YYREEE (reference sequence). Trimming left V 1 base short and J 0 bases short, with 16 bases between. CDR3 size: 17 residues. The DNA for the CDR3 is TGTGCCAGCAGCTTGCTAGCAGGGACGAAAGCTAACTATGGCTACACCTTC. Translation: CASSLLAGTKANYGYTF.

The J gene is TRBJ2-3, the V gene TRBV30; 8 positions match TRBD1. V was clipped by 8 bases and J by 4 bases; unmatched bases: 8. This CDR3 has 13 amino acids. From germline, CDR1 is GTSNPN and CDR2 SVGIG (reference sequence). The CDR3 loop reads CAGTQGAADTQYF. The CDR3 nucleotides read TGTGCCGGTACCCAGGGGGCCGCAGATACGCAGTATTTT.

Written as DNA, the CDR3 is TGTGCCAGCAGCTTAGATACAGGGGGGTATCAGCCCCAGCATTTT. It codes for CASSLDTGGYQPQHF. The V call is TRBV11-2, the J call TRBJ1-5, with TRBD1 identical over 8 bases. CDR1 is SGHAT and CDR2 is FQNNGV in the germline V gene. The V segment lost 0 bases and the J segment 5 bases; nucleotides outside the gene matches: 3. The CDR3 loop spans 15 amino acids.

The chain recombines TRBV7-6 with TRBJ2-6, with TRBD1 identical over 7 bases. The CDR3 extends over 18 amino acids. The junction had 10 bases not matched to a gene; V was cut back by 5 bases and J by 0 bases. Germline lookup yields CDR1 SGHVS and CDR2 FNYEAQ. CDR3 region: CASSPPTGHYSGANVLTF. CDR3 coding DNA: TGTGCCAGCAGCCCCCCGACAGGGCATTACTCTGGGGCCAACGTCCTGACTTTC.

This chain connects TRBV14 to TRBJ1-2; D uncertain. The V end lost 4 bases, the J end lost 3 bases, and 18 bases lay between the germline ends. Germline assignment: CDR1 SGHDN and CDR2 FVKESK. CDR3 length equals 16 residues. This chain's CDR3 is CASSLNYQEHDYGYTF. CDR3 DNA sequence: TGTGCCAGCAGCCTGAACTATCAGGAGCATGACTATGGCTACACCTTC. Full variable domain (remainder filled in from reference TRBV14 and TRBJ1-2): EAGVTQFPSHSVIEKGQTVTLRCDPISGHDNLYWYRRVMGKEIKFLLHFVKESKQDESGMPNNRFLAERTGGTYSTLKVQPAELEDSGVYFCASSLNYQEHDYGYTFGSGTRLTVV.

This chain uses TRBV18 with TRBJ2-7; D perhaps matches TRBD1 (5 bases). V dropped 4 bases and J dropped 6 bases, with 13 bases sitting between them. The CDR3 sequence is 13 residues long. Germline CDR1 reads KGHSH; CDR2 reads LQKENI. The CDR3 loop is CASSLTDQGEQYF. CDR3 DNA: TGTGCCAGCTCACTGACGGATCAGGGCGAGCAGTACTTC.

DNA of the CDR3: TGTGCCAGTAGCATCACAGGCCGGGAGCAGTTCTTC. Translated, it gives CASSITGREQFF. The chain carries TRBV19 and TRBJ2-1; tentative D call: TRBD1 (5 bases). Germline lookup yields CDR1 LNHDA and CDR2 SQIVND (reference sequence). The CDR3 runs 12 residues. The V gene lost 6 bases and the J gene lost 10 bases, with 13 bases spanning the gap.

The J gene is TRBJ1-1, the V gene TRBV11-3; unclear D gene. This CDR3 has 13 residues. Per germline, CDR1 SGHNT and CDR2 YENEEA. V dropped 3 bases and J dropped 0 bases, with 5 bases sitting between them. The CDR3 is CASSFQLNTEAFF. Here the CDR3 DNA reads TGTGCCAGCAGCTTCCAATTGAACACTGAAGCTTTCTTT.

V and J are TRBV5-1 and TRBJ1-1; D possibly corresponds to TRBD1 (6 bases). The V gene's germline CDR1 is SGHRS and CDR2 YFSETQ. The CDR3 runs to 13 residues. Trimming cost V 5 bases and J 5 bases, with 13 bases left between them. This CDR3 reads CASRGGPGTEAFF. The DNA for the CDR3 is TGCGCCAGCAGGGGGGGGCCGGGGACTGAAGCTTTCTTT.

V is TRBV18 and J is TRBJ2-7; 7 nucleotides agree with TRBD2. The CDR3 has 14 amino acids. V lost 3 bases and J lost 0; bases outside the gene matches: 2. Germline loops: CDR1 KGHSH, CDR2 LQKENI. The DNA for the CDR3 is TGTGCCAGCTCACCTAGCGGGTCCTCCTACGAGCAGTACTTC. This sequence encodes CASSPSGSSYEQYF.

The rearrangement links TRBV5-6 to TRBJ1-2; a possible D gene is TRBD1 (5 bases). This CDR3 is 12 amino acids long. Deletions cut 4 bases from V and 5 bases from J, with 9 bases between. Germline V gives CDR1 SGHDT, CDR2 YYEEEE. The chain's CDR3 is CASSTGPYGYTF. The CDR3 DNA reads as TGTGCCAGCAGCACAGGACCGTATGGCTACACCTTC.

The chain has TRBV7-8 and TRBJ2-4; 8 nucleotides agree with TRBD1. CDR3 length: 14 residues. Germline V gene sequence: CDR1 SGHVS, CDR2 FQNEAQ. Trimming at V came to 5 bases and at J to 4 bases, leaving 4 bases not matched to a gene. In DNA, the CDR3 is TGTGCCAGCAGCCCGGACAGGGTGAAAAACATTCAGTACTTC. This codes for CASSPDRVKNIQYF.

This clone has a single count. CDR3 nucleotides: TGTGCCAGCAGTGAAAAACCCCGGGGGGGCTACACCTTC. It yields the protein CASSEKPRGGYTF. The chain has TRBV6-4 and TRBJ1-2, with TRBD1 as a possible D gene (5 bases). In germline, CDR1 is MRHNA, CDR2 SNTAGT. V lost 3 bases and J 8 bases, leaving 13 bases between the germline ends. This CDR3 spans 13 amino acids.

The CDR3 coding sequence is TGTGCCATCAGTAGCCCCCGGGCCAGCACAGATACGCAGTATTTT. Translation gives CAISSPRASTDTQYF. This chain links TRBV10-3 with TRBJ2-3; D gene unclear. Trimming took off 5 bases at V and 0 bases at J, with 12 bases between the two ends. Germline CDR1 is ENHRY and CDR2 is SYGVKD. The CDR3 covers 15 residues.

The gene calls are TRBV4-1 and TRBJ2-7; 12 nucleotides agree with TRBD1. The germline V gene has CDR1 MGHRA and CDR2 YSYEKL. V dropped 5 bases and J dropped 5; count of bases not matched to a gene: 4. The CDR3 covers 14 residues. The CDR3, as DNA: TGCGCCAGCAGCTCGGGACAGGGGGCCAACGAGCAGTACTTC. The encoded protein is CASSSGQGANEQYF.

This chain connects TRBV4-1 to TRBJ2-4; 12 bases are a match to TRBD2. This CDR3 has 18 residues. Germline CDR1 is MGHRA and CDR2 is YSYEKL. J gave up 5 bases and V 4 bases, and 12 bases lay outside the gene matches. The CDR3 loop reads CASSRILLAGGPQNIQYF. CDR3 bases: TGCGCCAGCAGCCGAATCCTTCTAGCGGGAGGGCCCCAAAACATTCAGTACTTC.

As regards this clone: The CDR3 end shows no conserved phenylalanine or tryptophan, and so a read error is likely. The limits of the CDR3 on the DNA are not certain, so only TCRdb's listed CDR3 is given. This chain connects TRBV4-1 to TRBJ2-7; TRBD2 is the table's D call and was not checked against the DNA. The CDR3 is 13 amino acids in total, end residues counted. The germline V gene has CDR1 MGHRA and CDR2 YSYEKL. The CDR3 loop is CASSQLPGTSEHY.

This rearrangement joins TRBV6-5 to TRBJ2-1; D is ambiguous. The CDR3 extends over 14 amino acids. Germline V gene data show CDR1 as MNHEY and CDR2 as SVGAGI. Trimming cost V 7 bases and J 4 bases, with 14 bases left between them. The CDR3 DNA follows: TGTGCCAGCAACCGGGCCTCCCCATACAATGAGCAGTTCTTC. Translated, it gives CASNRASPYNEQFF.

The chain recombines TRBV2 with TRBJ2-1, with 7 bases matching TRBD2. The CDR3 totals 15 residues. Germline V CDR1 and CDR2: SNHLY, FYNNEI. Unmatched junction bases numbered 6, after V lost 7 bases and J lost 0 bases. The chain's CDR3 is CASMIERGSYNEQFF. As DNA, the CDR3 is TGTGCCAGCATGATCGAGCGGGGCTCCTACAATGAGCAGTTCTTC.

The chain combines TRBV27 with TRBJ2-1, with 9 nucleotides matching TRBD1. Trimming at V came to 3 bases and at J to 13 bases, leaving 7 bases not matched to a gene. The CDR3 loop spans 13 amino acids. Germline V gives CDR1 MNHEY, CDR2 SMNVEV (reference sequence). CDR3 amino acids: CASSLTGGLGQFF. CDR3 DNA sequence: TGTGCCAGCAGTTTGACAGGGGGGCTAGGCCAGTTCTTC.

The chain carries TRBV6-6 and TRBJ2-2; no clear D gene. With 5 bases removed from V and 0 bases from J, the gap between germline ends came to 10 bases. Germline V CDR1 and CDR2: MNHNY, SVGAGI (reference sequence). The CDR3 is 15 amino acids. In nucleotides, the CDR3 is TGTGCCAGCAGTCCCCAGGTATCGAACACCGGGGAGCTGTTTTTT. It specifies CASSPQVSNTGELFF.

The rearrangement joins TRBV6-6 to TRBJ2-7; the D is unclear. Germline CDR1 MNHNY, CDR2 SVGAGI (reference sequence). Trimming removed 6 bases from V and 3 bases from J, with 18 bases in between. The CDR3 spans 15 residues. CDR3 protein: CASSSPTIINYEQYF. CDR3 bases: TGTGCCAGCAGCTCCCCTACTATAATTAACTACGAGCAGTACTTC.

V is TRBV6-5 and J is TRBJ2-3, with no clear D. Trimming took 6 bases from V and 1 from J, leaving 14 bases between them. Germline-derived CDR1 and CDR2 are MNHEY and SVGAGI. The CDR3 has 15 residues. The DNA for the CDR3 is TGTGCCAGCAGGAAGGAACTCCGGGGCACAGATACGCAGTATTTT. Amino acid sequence: CASRKELRGTDTQYF.

By frequency in the sample, this clone is medium-sized. The CDR3 reads CSAPEGQGQETQYF. CDR3 nucleotide sequence: TGCAGCGCCCCGGAGGGACAGGGCCAAGAGACCCAGTACTTC. The chain uses TRBV29-1 and TRBJ2-5, with 9 bases lining up with TRBD1. Germline assignment: CDR1 SQVTM and CDR2 ANQGSEA. The CDR3 length is 14 residues. Trimming cost V 7 bases and J 1 base; bases outside gene matches: 7. Complete variable domain (other parts from reference TRBV29-1 and TRBJ2-5): SAVISQKPSRDICQRGTSLTIQCQVDSQVTMMFWYRQQPGQSLTLIATANQGSEATYESGFVIDKFPISRPNLTFSTLTVSNMSPEDSSIYLCSAPEGQGQETQYFGPGTRLLVL.

J is TRBJ2-5 and V is TRBV6-1; 9 bases are a match to TRBD1. With 7 bases clipped from V and 5 bases from J, the junction kept 11 bases outside the gene matches. The germline CDR1 and CDR2 sequences are MNHNS and SASEGT. CDR3 length: 15 residues. CDR3 DNA: TGTGCCAGCATAAGGGGACAGGGCTTCTCGGAGACCCAGTACTTC. Amino acid sequence: CASIRGQGFSETQYF.

The V call is TRBV7-9, the J call TRBJ1-1; D remains ambiguous. V gave up 3 bases and J gave up 1 base, with 12 bases separating them. Germline CDR1 and CDR2: SEHNR and FQNEAQ (reference sequence). The CDR3 extends over 15 amino acids. The CDR3 protein is CASSLIRRENTEAFF. The CDR3 coding sequence is TGTGCCAGCAGCTTGATAAGACGGGAGAACACTGAAGCTTTCTTT.

A single count supports this clone. The chain combines TRBV4-1 with TRBJ2-5, with D tentatively TRBD2 (5 bases). With 2 bases removed from V and 7 bases from J, the gap between germline ends came to 11 bases. Germline-derived CDR1 and CDR2 are MGHRA and YSYEKL. The CDR3 consists of 13 residues. The CDR3 loop is CASSQPEAGTQYF. The CDR3, as DNA: TGCGCCAGCAGCCAACCGGAGGCGGGGACCCAGTACTTC.

The sample holds one count of this clone. The chain has TRBV10-3 and TRBJ1-3; TRBD1 matches 7 bases. CDR1 is ENHRY and CDR2 is SYGVKD in the germline V gene. The V and J ends lost 10 bases and 1 base, in that order; junction bases with no gene match: 4. This CDR3 is 13 amino acids long. CDR3 nucleotides: TGTGCCAGCACAGGGGTATCTGGAAACACCATATATTTT. Residues: CASTGVSGNTIYF.